This T cell receptor (beta chain) originates from a study of blood T cell repertoires in COVID-19. Study as a whole: Spain, Italy and the United States supplied samples that represented acute and convalescent COVID-19. The cDNA or gDNA used as material had been derived from T cells, B-cell-depleted T cells, or PBMCs.

There are 13 residues in the CDR3. CDR1 MNHEY and CDR2 SMNVEV come from the germline V gene (reference sequence). The V end was cut by 4 bases, the J end by 7 bases, with 11 bases between. TCRdb's table, derived via immunoSEQ multiplex PCR, lists solely in-frame clones and lacks some. Of about 65,000 clones listed, about 81% are singletons. This TCR came from an elderly man with acute or convalescent COVID-19. The rearrangement uses TRBV27 and TRBJ2-1; the D gene is possibly TRBD1 (6 bases). Material: peripheral blood. In DNA form, the CDR3 reads TGTGCCAGCAGTTCCCAGGGGCAAAATGAGCAGTTCTTC. Residues: CASSSQGQNEQFF.